This T cell receptor beta chain was documented in a study of blood T cells in healthy people across ages. The V end was cut by 0 bases, the J end by 4 bases, with 9 bases between. Germline assignment: CDR1 MNHEY and CDR2 SVGAGI. The CDR3 is 14 amino acids. Alongside a J-beta primer mix, a sample-barcoded 5' primer served in a second PCR lasting about 6 to 11 cycles. TCRdb recomputed calls from the 5' RACE reads with MiXCR, one row per CDR3 protein. The sample lists roughly 1,300,000 distinct CDR3 sequences; 59% were seen once. The TCR comes from a man between 18 and 29 years old in good health. The V and J genes are TRBV6-5 and TRBJ1-1, with TRBD1 as a possible D gene (5 bases). What was sequenced was blood. For the CDR3, the DNA is TGTGCCAGCAGTTACTCAGGGGCATCCACTGAAGCTTTCTTT. Translating it yields CASSYSGASTEAFF.